Sequencing of this TCR beta chain was carried out in a study of shared clonotypes between healthy human individuals. CDR1 is SEHNR and CDR2 is FQNEAQ in the germline V gene (reference sequence). CDR3 length: 13 amino acids. The germline V and J ends were trimmed by 5 bases and 6 bases, with 10 bases remaining between them. Sequencing was performed with immunoSEQ multiplex PCR; in TCRdb, only in-frame clones are kept and a portion is missing. The table includes about 2.3 million clones, about nine tenths detected once. The chain couples TRBV7-9 to TRBJ2-2, with D perhaps TRBD1 (6 bases). Sequencing was performed on naive CD4+ T cells from PBMCs. The subset here: CD45RA+ positively selected. The TCR comes from a man aged 18 to 29 in good health. Some clones in this sample may be carry-over from other donors' samples. Here the CDR3 reads CASSQQGSGELFF. CDR3 nucleotides: TGTGCCAGCAGCCAACAGGGTTCCGGGGAGCTGTTTTTT.